Given below is one T cell receptor beta chain in context. Trimming stripped 7 bases from V and 11 bases from J, with 18 bases between. Germline-derived CDR1 and CDR2 are SQVTM and ANQGSEA. CDR3 length: 11 amino acids. This entry belongs to a study of T cells after yellow fever vaccination. TCRdb analysed the 5' RACE reads with MiXCR anew, one entry per CDR3 protein. The sample contains hundreds of thousands of distinct CDR3 sequences, approximately 13% of which appear only once. The chain uses TRBV29-1 and TRBJ2-7; D possibly corresponds to TRBD2 (5 bases). The sequencing used PBMCs, collected on the day of the yellow fever booster vaccination. This sequence originates from a man under 40 who received the YFV17D yellow fever vaccine. The CDR3 DNA reads TGCAGCGCTTCGAGGGCAGAAGAGAAGTACTTC. It specifies CSASRAEEKYF.